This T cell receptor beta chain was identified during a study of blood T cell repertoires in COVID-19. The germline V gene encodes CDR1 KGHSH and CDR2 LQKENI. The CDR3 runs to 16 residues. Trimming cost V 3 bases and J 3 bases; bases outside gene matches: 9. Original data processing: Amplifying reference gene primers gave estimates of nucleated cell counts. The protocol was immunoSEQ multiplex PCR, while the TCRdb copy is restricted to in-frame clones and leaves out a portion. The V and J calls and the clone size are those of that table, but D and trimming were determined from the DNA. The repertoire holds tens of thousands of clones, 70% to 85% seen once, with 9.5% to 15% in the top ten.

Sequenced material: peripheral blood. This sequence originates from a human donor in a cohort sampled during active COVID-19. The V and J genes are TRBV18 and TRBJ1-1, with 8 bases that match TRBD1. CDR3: CASSPVQPRGHTEAFF. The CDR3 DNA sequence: TGTGCCAGCTCACCGGTTCAGCCCAGGGGGCACACTGAAGCTTTCTTT. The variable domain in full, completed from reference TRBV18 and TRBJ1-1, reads NAGVMQNPRHLVRRRGQEARLRCSPMKGHSHVYWYRQLPEEGLKFMVYLQKENIIDESGMPKERFSAEFPKEGPSILRIQQVVRGDSAAYFCASSPVQPRGHTEAFFGQGTRLTVV.